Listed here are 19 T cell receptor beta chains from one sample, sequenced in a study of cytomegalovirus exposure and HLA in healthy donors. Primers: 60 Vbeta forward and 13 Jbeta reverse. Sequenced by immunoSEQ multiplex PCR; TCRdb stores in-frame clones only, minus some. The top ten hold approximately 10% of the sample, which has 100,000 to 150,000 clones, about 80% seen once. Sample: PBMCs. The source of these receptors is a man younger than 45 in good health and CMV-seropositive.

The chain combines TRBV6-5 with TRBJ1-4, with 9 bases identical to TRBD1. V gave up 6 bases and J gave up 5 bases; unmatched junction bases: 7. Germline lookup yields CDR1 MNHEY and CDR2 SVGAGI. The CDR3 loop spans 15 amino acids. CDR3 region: CASSRDRARNEKLFF. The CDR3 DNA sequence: TGTGCCAGCAGCCGGGACAGGGCTCGGAATGAAAAACTGTTTTTT.

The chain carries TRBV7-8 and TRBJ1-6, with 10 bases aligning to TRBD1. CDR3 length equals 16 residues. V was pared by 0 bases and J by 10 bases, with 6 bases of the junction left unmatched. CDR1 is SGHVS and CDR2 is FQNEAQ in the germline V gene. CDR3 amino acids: CASSLAPGQGNSPLHF. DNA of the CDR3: TGTGCCAGCAGCTTAGCCCCGGGACAGGGGAACTCACCCCTCCACTTT.

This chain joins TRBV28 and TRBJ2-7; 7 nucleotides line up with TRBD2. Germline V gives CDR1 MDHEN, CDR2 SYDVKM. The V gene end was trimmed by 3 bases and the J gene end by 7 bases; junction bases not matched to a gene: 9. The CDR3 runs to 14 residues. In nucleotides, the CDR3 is TGTGCCAGCAGTTTCGGAAGCGGGGTAAGAGAGCAGTACTTC. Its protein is CASSFGSGVREQYF.

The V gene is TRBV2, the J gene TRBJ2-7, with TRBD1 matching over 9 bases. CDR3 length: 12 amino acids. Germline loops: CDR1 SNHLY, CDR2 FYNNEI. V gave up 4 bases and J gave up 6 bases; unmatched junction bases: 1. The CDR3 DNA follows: TGTGCCAGCAGTGGGGACAGGGTCGAGCAGTACTTC. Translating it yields CASSGDRVEQYF.

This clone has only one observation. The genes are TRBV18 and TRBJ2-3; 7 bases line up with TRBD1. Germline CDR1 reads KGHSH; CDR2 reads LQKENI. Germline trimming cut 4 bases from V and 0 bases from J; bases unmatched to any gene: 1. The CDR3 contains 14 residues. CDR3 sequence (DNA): TGTGCCAGCTCACGGGACAGAAGCACAGATACGCAGTATTTT. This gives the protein CASSRDRSTDTQYF.

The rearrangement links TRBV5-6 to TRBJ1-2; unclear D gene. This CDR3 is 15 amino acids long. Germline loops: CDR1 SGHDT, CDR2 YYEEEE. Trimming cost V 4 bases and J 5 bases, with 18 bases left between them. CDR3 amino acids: CASSGEAPVVYGYTF. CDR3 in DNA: TGTGCCAGCAGCGGAGAGGCCCCGGTGGTTTATGGCTACACCTTC.

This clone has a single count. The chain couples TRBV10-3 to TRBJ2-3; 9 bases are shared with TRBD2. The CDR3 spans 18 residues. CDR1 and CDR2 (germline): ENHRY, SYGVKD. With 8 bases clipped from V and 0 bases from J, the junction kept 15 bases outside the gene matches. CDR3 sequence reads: CAIAGRAGGRPSTDTQYF. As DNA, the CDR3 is TGTGCCATCGCTGGGAGAGCGGGGGGCCGTCCTAGCACAGATACGCAGTATTTT.

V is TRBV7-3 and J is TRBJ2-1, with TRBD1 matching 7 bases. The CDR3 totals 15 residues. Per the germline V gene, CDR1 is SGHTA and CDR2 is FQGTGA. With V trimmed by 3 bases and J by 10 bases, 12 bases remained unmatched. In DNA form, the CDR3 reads TGTGCCAGCAGCTTTCGACAGGGCCAGAGAGAGGAGCAGTTCTTC. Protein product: CASSFRQGQREEQFF.

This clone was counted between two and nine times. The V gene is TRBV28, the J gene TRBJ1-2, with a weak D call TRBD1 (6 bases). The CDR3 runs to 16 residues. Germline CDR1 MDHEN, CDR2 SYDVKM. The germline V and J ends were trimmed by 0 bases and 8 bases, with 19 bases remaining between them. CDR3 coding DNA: TGTGCCAGCAGTTTATGGTCCATAACAGGGTCTGGAGGCTACACCTTC. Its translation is CASSLWSITGSGGYTF.

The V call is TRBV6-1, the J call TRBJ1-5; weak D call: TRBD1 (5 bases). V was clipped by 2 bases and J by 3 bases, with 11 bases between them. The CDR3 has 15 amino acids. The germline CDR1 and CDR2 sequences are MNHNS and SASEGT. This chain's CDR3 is CASSEFLTDNQPQHF. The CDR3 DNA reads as TGTGCCAGCAGTGAATTCTTGACAGACAATCAGCCCCAGCATTTT.

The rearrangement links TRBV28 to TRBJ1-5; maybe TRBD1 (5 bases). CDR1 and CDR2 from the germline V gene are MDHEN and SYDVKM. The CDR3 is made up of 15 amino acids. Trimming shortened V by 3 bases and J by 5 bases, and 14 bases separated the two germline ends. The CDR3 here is CASSLDPGTHQPQHF. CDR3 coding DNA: TGTGCCAGCAGTTTGGATCCAGGGACTCATCAGCCCCAGCATTTT.

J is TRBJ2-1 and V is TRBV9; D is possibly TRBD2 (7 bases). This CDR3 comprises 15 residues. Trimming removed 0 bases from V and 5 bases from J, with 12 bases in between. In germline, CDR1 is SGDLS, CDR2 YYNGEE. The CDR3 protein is CASSVGGGKNNEQFF. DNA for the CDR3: TGTGCCAGCAGCGTAGGGGGGGGCAAGAACAATGAGCAGTTCTTC. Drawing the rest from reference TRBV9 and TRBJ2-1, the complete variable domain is DSGVTQTPKHLITATGQRVTLRCSPRSGDLSVYWYQQSLDQGLQFLIQYYNGEERAKGNILERFSAQQFPDLHSELNLSSLELGDSALYFCASSVGGGKNNEQFFGPGTRLTVL.

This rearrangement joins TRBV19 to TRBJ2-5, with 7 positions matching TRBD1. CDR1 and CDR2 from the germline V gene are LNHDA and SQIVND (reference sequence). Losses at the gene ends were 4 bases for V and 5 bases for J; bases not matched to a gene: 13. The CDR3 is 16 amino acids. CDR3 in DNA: TGTGCCAGTAGTAGCTCGACAGGGCCGAATTGGGAGACCCAGTACTTC. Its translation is CASSSSTGPNWETQYF.

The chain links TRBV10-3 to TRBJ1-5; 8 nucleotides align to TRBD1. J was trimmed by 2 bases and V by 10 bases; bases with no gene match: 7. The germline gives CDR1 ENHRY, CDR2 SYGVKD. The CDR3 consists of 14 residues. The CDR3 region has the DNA TGTGCCACCGAAGAGGGACAGGGCAATCAGCCCCAGCATTTT. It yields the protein CATEEGQGNQPQHF.

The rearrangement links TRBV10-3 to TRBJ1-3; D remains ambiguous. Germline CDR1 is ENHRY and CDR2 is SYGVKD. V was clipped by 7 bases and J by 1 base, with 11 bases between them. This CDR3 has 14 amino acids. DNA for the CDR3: TGTGCCATCATGGGCAGCCAGTCTGGAAACACCATATATTTT. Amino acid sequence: CAIMGSQSGNTIYF.

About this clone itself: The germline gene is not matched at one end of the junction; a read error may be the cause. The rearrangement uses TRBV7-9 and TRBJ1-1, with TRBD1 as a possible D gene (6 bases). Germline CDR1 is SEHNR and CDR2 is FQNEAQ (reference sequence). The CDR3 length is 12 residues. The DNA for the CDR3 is TGTTCCAGCAGCTTTGACAGGTCGGGAGCTTTCTTT. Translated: CSSSFDRSGAFF.

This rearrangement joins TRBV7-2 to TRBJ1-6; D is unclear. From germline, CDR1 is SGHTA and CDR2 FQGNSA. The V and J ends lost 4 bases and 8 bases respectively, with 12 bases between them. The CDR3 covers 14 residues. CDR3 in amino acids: CASSSRLSDSPLHF. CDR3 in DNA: TGTGCCAGCAGCTCCAGATTGTCCGATTCACCCCTCCACTTT.

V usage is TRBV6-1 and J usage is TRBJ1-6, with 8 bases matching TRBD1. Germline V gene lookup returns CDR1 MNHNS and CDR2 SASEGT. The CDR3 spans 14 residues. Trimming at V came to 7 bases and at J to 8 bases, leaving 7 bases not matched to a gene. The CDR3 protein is CASTSGTGHSPLHF. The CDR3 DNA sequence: TGTGCCAGCACGTCAGGGACAGGTCATTCACCCCTCCACTTT.

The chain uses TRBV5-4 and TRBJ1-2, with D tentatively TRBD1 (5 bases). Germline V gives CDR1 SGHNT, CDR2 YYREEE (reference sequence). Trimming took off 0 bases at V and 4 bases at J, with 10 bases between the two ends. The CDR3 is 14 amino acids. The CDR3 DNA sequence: TGTGCCAGCAGCTTGGCAGGGCAGTCCTATGGCTACACCTTC. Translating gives CASSLAGQSYGYTF. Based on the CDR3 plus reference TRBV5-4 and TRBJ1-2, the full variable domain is ETGVTQSPTHLIKTRGQQVTLRCSSQSGHNTVSWYQQALGQGPQFIFQYYREEENGRGNFPPRFSGLQFPNYSSELNVNALELDDSALYLCASSLAGQSYGYTFGSGTRLTVV.